This entry is about one TCR beta chain. The antigen remains unidentified. Germline values: CDR1 MNHEY, CDR2 SVGAGI. The CDR3 consists of 16 residues. The ends lost 2 bases at V and 7 bases at J; junction bases unmatched: 7. TCRdb ran MiXCR on the 5' RACE reads and lists one entry per CDR3 protein. The table has roughly 39,000 distinct CDR3 sequences, around 7.5% seen once; the top ten hold under 30%. The source of the sample is a study of spatial heterogeneity in lung cancer. Broader study findings: Ubiquitous expanded tumor TCRs showed up in blood more at resection than follow-up.

The sample's time point: sample taken at primary tumor resection. Extraction of whole RNA from tumor, nontumor lung or frozen PBMC preceded unsorted sequencing. This material consisted of PBMCs, taken at surgery. The TCR sequence derives from a male donor with early-stage non-small cell lung cancer. This chain links TRBV6-5 with TRBJ1-6; TRBD1 agrees at 8 bases. In DNA, the CDR3 is TGTGCCAGCAGTTACCCCCGCGCAGGGGGCAATTCACCCCTCCACTTT. As protein: CASSYPRAGGNSPLHF.